This is a list of T cell receptor beta chains from one sample in a study of regulatory T cells in long-lasting Graves disease. In TCRdb, the multiplex PCR reads were re-called with MiXCR into one record per CDR3 protein. This sample has 580,000 or so distinct CDR3 sequences, with about 15% found just once. These records were also assigned to another study, of T cells in Graves' hyperthyroidism and ophthalmopathy.

The material was peripheral blood mononuclear cells (PBMCs), obtained at new diagnosis, from a patient treated with antithyroid drugs. These receptor sequences come from a man between 18 and 29 years old with Graves disease. The CDR3 runs from the conserved cysteine through the conserved F or W. D genes are given only for firm matches. Clone sizes are given selectively: once, few, many, or a class where the clone is expanded.

d_gene	v_gene	j_gene	abundance	CDR3nt	CDR3aa
NA	TRBV12-3/TRBV12-4	TRBJ1-1	many	TGTGCCAGCAGTTTCTCGGTTACTGAAGCTTTCTTT	CASSFSVTEAFF
TRBD1	TRBV29-1	TRBJ2-1	few	TGCAGCGACCGGACAGGGGCGTCCTACAATGAGCAGTTCTTC	CSDRTGASYNEQFF
NA	TRBV20-1	TRBJ1-6	few	TGCAGTGCTAGATTGTCCGGGGGGGTAGGTAATAATTCACCCCTCCACTTT	CSARLSGGVGNNSPLHF
TRBD2	TRBV6-1	TRBJ2-2	NA	TGTGCCAGCAGACGGGGACTAGCGGGACTTAACACCGGGGAGCTGTTTTTT	CASRRGLAGLNTGELFF
NA	TRBV24-1	TRBJ2-7	many	TGTGCCACCAGTGGTCCACAACCCCGGCAGAGGACAGCTACCTACGAGCAGTACTTC	CATSGPQPRQRTATYEQYF
TRBD1	TRBV25-1	TRBJ1-2	NA	TGTGCCAGCAGTGAACCGGGACAGGGAGATGGTGGCTACACCTTC	CASSEPGQGDGGYTF
TRBD1	TRBV2	TRBJ2-7	few	TGTGCCAGCAGTGAACCGGGACAGGGTGACGAGCAGTACTTC	CASSEPGQGDEQYF
NA	TRBV7-3	TRBJ2-1	NA	TGTGCCAGCAGCTTAAGTTGGGGTGCCCACAATGAGCAGTTCTTC	CASSLSWGAHNEQFF
TRBD1	TRBV20-1	TRBJ1-5	many	TGCAGTGCCTTCGCGGGACAGGGATTGAGCAATCAGCCCCAGCATTTT	CSAFAGQGLSNQPQHF
NA	TRBV30	TRBJ2-1	NA	TGTGCCTGGAGCCGTACCTCGGGCTCCTACAATGAGCAGTTCTTC	CAWSRTSGSYNEQFF
NA	TRBV6-1	TRBJ1-2	many	TGTGCCAGCAGGTCGACAGGAGATTTGGGCTACACCTTC	CASRSTGDLGYTF
NA	TRBV24-1	TRBJ2-5	NA	TGTGCCACCAGCGCCGCCGAGACCCAGTACTTC	CATSAAETQYF
TRBD1	TRBV20-1	TRBJ2-7	many	TGCAGTGCCCGACAGGGTTCCTACGAGCAGTACTTC	CSARQGSYEQYF
NA	TRBV7-9	TRBJ2-2	NA	TGTGCCAGCAGCTGGATAACCGGGGAGCTGTTTTTT	CASSWITGELFF
TRBD1	TRBV4-2	TRBJ2-7	NA	TGTGCCAGCAGGGAGGACAGGGGTGCCTCCGAGCAGTACTTC	CASREDRGASEQYF
NA	TRBV2	TRBJ2-1	many	TGTGCCAGCAAAGAGAGGACTAACATCAATGAGCAGTTCTTC	CASKERTNINEQFF
NA	TRBV20-1	TRBJ2-7	many	TGCAGTGCTAGAGATCCGGTAGGGTCCTACGAGCAGTACTTC	CSARDPVGSYEQYF
NA	TRBV9	TRBJ2-7	NA	TGTGCCAGCGGATCCCGGGGGACTTCGGGCGAGCAGTACTTC	CASGSRGTSGEQYF
NA	TRBV20-1	TRBJ2-2	NA	TGCAGTGCTAAACAATCGAACACCGGGAAGCTGTTTTTT	CSAKQSNTGKLFF
NA	TRBV25-1	TRBJ1-2	NA	TGTGCCAGCAGTTGGGTGAAGGGGGACTCTAACTATGGCTACACCTTC	CASSWVKGDSNYGYTF